This T cell receptor beta chain was identified in a study of T cells in Graves' hyperthyroidism and ophthalmopathy. The CDR3 regions of TCR beta were amplified from RNA transcripts. The HTBI primer set was used in a first-round RT-PCR of the TCR CDR3. One entry per CDR3 protein, called by TCRdb with MiXCR from the multiplex PCR reads. The sample yields about 700,000 distinct CDR3 sequences, approximately 14% seen once. Trimming cost V 4 bases and J 9 bases; bases outside gene matches: 11. Germline CDR1 reads SGHTA; CDR2 reads FQGTGA. CDR3 length equals 15 residues. Across 18 months, stable Graves' hyperthyroidism was marked by no progression to ophthalmopathy. Patients aged 18 to 65 with hyperthyroidism were newly diagnosed, with duration under 2 months. Diagnosis relied on clinical symptoms, serum thyroxine and TRAb, thyroid ultrasound and orbital computed tomography. PBMCs were obtained from 10 ml fresh peripheral blood.

This clonotype was found a few times. The clonotype originates from a young woman with Graves' hyperthyroidism. The chain has TRBV7-3 and TRBJ2-1; 8 bases line up with TRBD2. The sequenced sample consisted of blood. The CDR3 sequence: CASSSLTGGPGEQFF. DNA of the CDR3: TGTGCCAGCAGCTCGTTGACGGGAGGGCCGGGTGAGCAGTTCTTC.